This TCR beta chain was recorded in a study of T cells expressing NK-cell markers. Points on this clonotype: What it binds is not known.

Points from the study as a whole: A handful of donors showed these clonotypes also leading the CD3+CD56-NKG2C+ fraction. Roughly 1.0-7.0% of CD8+ T cells in over five donors belonged to dominant NKG2C+ clonotypes. Whether expanded NKG2C+ T cell clones were HCMV specific stayed uncertain.

TCRdb re-called the 5' RACE reads and shows each CDR3 protein once, DNA omitted. Its table records 300,000 to 500,000 distinct CDR3 sequences. CDR3 length: 12 residues. Germline lookup yields CDR1 MNHEY and CDR2 SVGAGI. This sequence joins TRBV6-5 and TRBJ2-7; the TCRdb call, TRBD1, lacks DNA for checking. The TCR sequence derives from a woman in her fifties or sixties in good health. Sequenced input: blood T cells: a sorted CD56 or NKG2C T cell subset, CD4+ or CD8+ T cells, or bulk PBMC T cells (not recorded which). The CDR3 loop reads CASMEGAGEQYF.